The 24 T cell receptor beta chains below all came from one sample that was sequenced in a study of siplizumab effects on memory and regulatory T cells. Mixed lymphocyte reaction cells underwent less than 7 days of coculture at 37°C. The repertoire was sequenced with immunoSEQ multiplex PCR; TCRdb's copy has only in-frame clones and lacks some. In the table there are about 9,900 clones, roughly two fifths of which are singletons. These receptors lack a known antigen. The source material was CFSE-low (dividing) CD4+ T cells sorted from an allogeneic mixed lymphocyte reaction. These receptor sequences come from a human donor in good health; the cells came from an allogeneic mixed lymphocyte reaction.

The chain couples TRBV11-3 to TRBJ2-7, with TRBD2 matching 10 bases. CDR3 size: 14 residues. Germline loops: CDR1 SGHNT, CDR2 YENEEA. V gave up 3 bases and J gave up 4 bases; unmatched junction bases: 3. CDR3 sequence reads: CASSFSGRVYEQYF. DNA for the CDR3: TGTGCCAGCAGCTTCAGCGGGAGGGTTTACGAGCAGTACTTC.

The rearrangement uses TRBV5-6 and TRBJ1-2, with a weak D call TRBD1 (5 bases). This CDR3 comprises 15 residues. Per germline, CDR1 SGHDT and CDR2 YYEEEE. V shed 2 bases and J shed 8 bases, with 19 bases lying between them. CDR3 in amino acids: CASSFTSGARGGYTF. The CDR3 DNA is TGTGCCAGCAGCTTTACGTCCGGGGCGCGTGGAGGCTACACCTTC.

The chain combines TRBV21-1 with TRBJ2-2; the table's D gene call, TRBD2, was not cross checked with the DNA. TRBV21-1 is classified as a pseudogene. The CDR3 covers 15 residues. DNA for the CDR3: TGTGCCAGCAGCCCTCGGGCGGCCGCCCACCGGGGAGCTGTTTTT. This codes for CASSPRAAAHRGAVF.

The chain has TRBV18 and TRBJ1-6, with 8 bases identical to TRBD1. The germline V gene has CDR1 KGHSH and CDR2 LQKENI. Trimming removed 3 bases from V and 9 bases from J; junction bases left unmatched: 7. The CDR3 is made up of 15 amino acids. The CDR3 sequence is CASSPGQGAVSPLHF. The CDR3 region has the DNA TGTGCCAGCTCACCTGGTCAGGGGGCAGTTTCACCCCTCCACTTT.

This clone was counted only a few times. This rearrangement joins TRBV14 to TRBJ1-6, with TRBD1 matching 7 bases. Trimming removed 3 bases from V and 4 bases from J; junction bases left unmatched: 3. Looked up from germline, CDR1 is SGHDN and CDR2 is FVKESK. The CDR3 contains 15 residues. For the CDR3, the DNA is TGTGCCAGCAGCCAGACGACAGGGTATAATTCACCCCTCCACTTT. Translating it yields CASSQTTGYNSPLHF.

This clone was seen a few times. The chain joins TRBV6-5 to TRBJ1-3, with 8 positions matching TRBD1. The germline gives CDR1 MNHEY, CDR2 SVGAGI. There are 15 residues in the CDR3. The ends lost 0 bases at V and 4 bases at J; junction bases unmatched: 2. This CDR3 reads CASSYSRTGGNTIYF. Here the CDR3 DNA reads TGTGCCAGCAGTTACTCCCGGACAGGGGGAAACACCATATATTTT.

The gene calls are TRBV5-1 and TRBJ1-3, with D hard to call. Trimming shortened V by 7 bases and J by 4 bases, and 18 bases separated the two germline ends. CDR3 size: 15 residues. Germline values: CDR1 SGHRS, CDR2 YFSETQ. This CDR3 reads CASQPGAMGGNTIYF. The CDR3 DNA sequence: TGCGCCAGCCAACCAGGCGCTATGGGGGGAAACACCATATATTTT.

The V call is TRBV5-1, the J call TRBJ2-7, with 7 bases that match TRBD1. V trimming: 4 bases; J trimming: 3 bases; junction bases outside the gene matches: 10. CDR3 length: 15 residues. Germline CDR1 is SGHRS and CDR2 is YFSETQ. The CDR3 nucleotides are TGCGCCAGCAGCCGCGAATCGAGGGGGCACTACGAGCAGTACTTC. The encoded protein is CASSRESRGHYEQYF.

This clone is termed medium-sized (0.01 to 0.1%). CDR3 sequence: CAWSITPVSEQFF. The CDR3 coding sequence is TGTGCCTGGAGTATAACACCCGTCAGTGAGCAGTTCTTC. J is TRBJ2-1 and V is TRBV30; D call uncertain. This CDR3 contains 13 residues. The germline V and J ends were trimmed by 2 bases and 9 bases, with 14 bases remaining between them. Looked up from germline, CDR1 is GTSNPN and CDR2 is SVGIG (reference sequence).

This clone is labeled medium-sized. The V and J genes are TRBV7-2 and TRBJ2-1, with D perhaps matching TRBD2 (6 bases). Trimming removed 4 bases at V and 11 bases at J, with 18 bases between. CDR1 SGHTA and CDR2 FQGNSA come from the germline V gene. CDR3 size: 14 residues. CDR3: CASSSRDWARKQFF. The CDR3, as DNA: TGTGCCAGCAGCTCCCGGGACTGGGCCCGGAAGCAGTTCTTC.

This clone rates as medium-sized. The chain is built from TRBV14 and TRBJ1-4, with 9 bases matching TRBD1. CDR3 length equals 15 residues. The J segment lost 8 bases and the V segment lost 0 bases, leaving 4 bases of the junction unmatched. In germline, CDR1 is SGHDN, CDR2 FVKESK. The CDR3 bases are TGTGCCAGCAGCCAAGATTTGGGACAGGGCGAAAAACTGTTTTTT. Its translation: CASSQDLGQGEKLFF.

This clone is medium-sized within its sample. CDR3 bases: TGTGCCACCTACCCGGGACAGGGGATTCATGGCTACACCTTC. Translated: CATYPGQGIHGYTF. This rearrangement joins TRBV6-1 to TRBJ1-2; TRBD1 aligns across 10 bases. The length of the CDR3 is 14 residues. The germline V gene encodes CDR1 MNHNS and CDR2 SASEGT. V gave up 10 bases and J gave up 6 bases; unmatched junction bases: 11.

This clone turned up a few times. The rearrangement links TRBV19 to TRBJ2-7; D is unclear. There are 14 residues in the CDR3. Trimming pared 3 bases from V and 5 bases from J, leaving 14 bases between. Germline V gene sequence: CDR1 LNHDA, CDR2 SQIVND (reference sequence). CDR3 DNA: TGTGCCAGTAGTATTGATTCGGGTCGGGACGAGCAGTACTTC. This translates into CASSIDSGRDEQYF.

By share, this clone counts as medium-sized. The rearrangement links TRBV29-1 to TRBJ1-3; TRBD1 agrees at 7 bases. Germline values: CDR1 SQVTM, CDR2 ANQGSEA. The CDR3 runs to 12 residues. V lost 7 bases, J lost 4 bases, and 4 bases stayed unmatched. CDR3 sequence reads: CSGGTAGNTIYF. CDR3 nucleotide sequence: TGCAGCGGAGGGACAGCCGGAAACACCATATATTTT.

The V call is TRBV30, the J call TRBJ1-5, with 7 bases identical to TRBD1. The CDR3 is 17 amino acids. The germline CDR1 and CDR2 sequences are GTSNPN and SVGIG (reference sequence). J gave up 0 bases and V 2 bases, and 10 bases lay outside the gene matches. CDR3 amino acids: CAWSSGQIPYSNQPQHF. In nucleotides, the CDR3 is TGTGCCTGGAGTTCGGGACAGATACCTTATAGCAATCAGCCCCAGCATTTT.

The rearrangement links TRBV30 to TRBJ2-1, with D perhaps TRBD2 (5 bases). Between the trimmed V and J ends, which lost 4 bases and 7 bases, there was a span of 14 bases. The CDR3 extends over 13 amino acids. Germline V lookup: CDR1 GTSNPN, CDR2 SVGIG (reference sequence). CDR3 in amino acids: CAWTHRGYNEQFF. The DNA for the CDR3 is TGTGCCTGGACCCATCGGGGTTATAATGAGCAGTTCTTC.

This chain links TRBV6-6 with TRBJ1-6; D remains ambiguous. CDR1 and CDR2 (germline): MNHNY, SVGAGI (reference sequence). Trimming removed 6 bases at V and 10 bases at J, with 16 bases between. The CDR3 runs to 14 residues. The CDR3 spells CASSSVRRESPLHF. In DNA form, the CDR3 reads TGTGCCAGCAGCTCGGTCCGGAGGGAGTCACCCCTCCACTTT.

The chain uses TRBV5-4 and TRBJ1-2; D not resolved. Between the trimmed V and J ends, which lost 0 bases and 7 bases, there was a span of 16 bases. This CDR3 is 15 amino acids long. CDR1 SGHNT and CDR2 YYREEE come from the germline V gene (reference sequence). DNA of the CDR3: TGTGCCAGCAGCTTGGCCTCTCGCGGCAGCGGTGGCTACACCTTC. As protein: CASSLASRGSGGYTF.

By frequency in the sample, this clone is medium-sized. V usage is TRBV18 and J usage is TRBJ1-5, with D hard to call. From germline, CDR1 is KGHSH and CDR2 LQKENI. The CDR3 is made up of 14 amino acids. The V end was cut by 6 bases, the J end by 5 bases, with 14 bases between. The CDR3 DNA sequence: TGTGCCAGCTCTGGCGGCAGTCAGGATCAGCCCCAGCATTTT. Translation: CASSGGSQDQPQHF.

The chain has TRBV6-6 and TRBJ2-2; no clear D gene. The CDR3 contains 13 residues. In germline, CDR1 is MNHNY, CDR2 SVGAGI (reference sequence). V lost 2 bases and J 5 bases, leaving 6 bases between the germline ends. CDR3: CASSYLLTGELFF. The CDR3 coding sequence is TGTGCCAGCAGTTACCTTCTAACCGGGGAGCTGTTTTTT.

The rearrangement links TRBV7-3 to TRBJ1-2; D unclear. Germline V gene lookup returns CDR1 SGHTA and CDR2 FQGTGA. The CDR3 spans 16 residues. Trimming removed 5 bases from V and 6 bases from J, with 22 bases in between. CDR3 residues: CASSPGGSSRVNGYTF. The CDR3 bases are TGTGCCAGCAGCCCGGGAGGTTCCTCGAGGGTAAATGGCTACACCTTC.

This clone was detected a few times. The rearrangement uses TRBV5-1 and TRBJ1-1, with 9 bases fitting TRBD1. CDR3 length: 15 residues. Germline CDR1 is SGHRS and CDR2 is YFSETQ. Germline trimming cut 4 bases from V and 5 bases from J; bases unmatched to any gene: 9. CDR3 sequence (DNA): TGCGCCAGCAGCCTGAGGACAGGGGCTGGAACTGAAGCTTTCTTT. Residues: CASSLRTGAGTEAFF.

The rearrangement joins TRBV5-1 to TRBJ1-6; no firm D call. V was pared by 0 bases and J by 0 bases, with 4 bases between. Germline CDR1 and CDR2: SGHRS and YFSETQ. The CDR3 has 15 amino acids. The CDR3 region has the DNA TGCGCCAGCAGCTTGGGGGTCTCCTATAATTCACCCCTCCACTTT. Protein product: CASSLGVSYNSPLHF.

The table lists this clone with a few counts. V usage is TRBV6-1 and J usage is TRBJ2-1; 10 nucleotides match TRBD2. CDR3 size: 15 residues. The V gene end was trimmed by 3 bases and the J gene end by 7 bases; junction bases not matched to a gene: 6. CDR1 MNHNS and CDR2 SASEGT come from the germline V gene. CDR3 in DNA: TGTGCCAGCAGTGACCCGGGACTAGCGCAAAATGAGCAGTTCTTC. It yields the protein CASSDPGLAQNEQFF.